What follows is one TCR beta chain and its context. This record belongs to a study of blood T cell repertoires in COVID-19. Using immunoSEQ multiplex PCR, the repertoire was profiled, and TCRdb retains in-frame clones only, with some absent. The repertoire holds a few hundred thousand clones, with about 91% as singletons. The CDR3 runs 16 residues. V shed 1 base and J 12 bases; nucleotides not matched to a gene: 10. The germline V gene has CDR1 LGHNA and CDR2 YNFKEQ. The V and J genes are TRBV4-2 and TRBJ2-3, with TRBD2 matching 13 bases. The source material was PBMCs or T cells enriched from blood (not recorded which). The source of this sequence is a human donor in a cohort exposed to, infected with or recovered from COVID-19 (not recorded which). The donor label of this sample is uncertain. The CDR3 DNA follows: TGTGCCAGCAGCCAAGCCGGGACTAGCGGGGAGGTCCGCCAGTATTTT. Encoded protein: CASSQAGTSGEVRQYF.